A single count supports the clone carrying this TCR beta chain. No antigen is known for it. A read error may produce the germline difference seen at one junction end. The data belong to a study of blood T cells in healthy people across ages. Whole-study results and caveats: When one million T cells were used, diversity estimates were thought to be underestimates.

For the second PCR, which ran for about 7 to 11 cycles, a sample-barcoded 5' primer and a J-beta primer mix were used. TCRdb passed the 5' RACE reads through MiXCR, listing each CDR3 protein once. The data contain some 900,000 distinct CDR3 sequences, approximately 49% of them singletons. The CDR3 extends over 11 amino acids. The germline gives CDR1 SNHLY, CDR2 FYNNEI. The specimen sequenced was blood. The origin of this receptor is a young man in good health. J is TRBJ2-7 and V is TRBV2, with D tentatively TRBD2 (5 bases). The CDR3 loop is CVSGLGYEQYF. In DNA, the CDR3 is TGTGTCAGCGGTTTGGGTTACGAGCAGTACTTC.